The 32 T cell receptor beta chains listed next were all sequenced from one sample in a study of spatial heterogeneity in lung cancer. Regarding time point: blood at routine non-recurrence follow-up after resection. TCRdb used MiXCR to reprocess the 5' RACE reads, holding one entry per CDR3 protein. This sample yields 25,000 or so distinct CDR3 sequences, of which 5% to 6% are seen a single time; 20% to 25% belongs to the top ten. The material was PBMCs, obtained at follow-up. Source of these receptors: a female donor with early-stage non-small cell lung cancer.

This clonotype was seen more than once but under ten times. Sequence at one end of the junction differs from germline and may be a read error. The chain couples TRBV7-6 to TRBJ2-3; 12 bases fit TRBD2. Germline CDR1 and CDR2: SGHVS and FNYEAQ. There are 15 residues in the CDR3. The CDR3: CASSLAGGFTDTQYF. Written as DNA, the CDR3 is TGTGCCAGCAGCCTAGCGGGAGGGTTCACAGATACGCAGTATTTT.

Remarks on this clonotype: One end of the junction is discordant with germline, which a read error may explain. The rearrangement links TRBV6-6 to TRBJ2-1, with 12 bases aligning to TRBD1. The CDR3 consists of 18 residues. Germline values: CDR1 MNHNY, CDR2 SVGAGI (reference sequence). The CDR3 DNA reads TGTGCCAGCAGCTACTACTTACCGGGACAGGGGGCGAATAGTGAGCAGTTCTTC. This encodes CASSYYLPGQGANSEQFF.

This clonotype was counted many times. The genes are TRBV3-1 and TRBJ2-5; 7 bases match TRBD2. CDR3 length equals 16 residues. V dropped 1 base and J dropped 2; count of bases not matched to a gene: 7. CDR1 is LGHDT, CDR2 YNNKEL, per germline (reference sequence). CDR3: CASSQVGLADQETQYF. The CDR3 coding sequence is TGTGCCAGCAGCCAAGTGGGGCTAGCGGATCAAGAGACCCAGTACTTC.

This clonotype was detected ten times or more. The chain carries TRBV29-1 and TRBJ2-5, with no clear D. Trimming took off 4 bases at V and 2 bases at J, with 11 bases between the two ends. The CDR3 totals 13 residues. The germline V gene has CDR1 SQVTM and CDR2 ANQGSEA. The CDR3 sequence: CSVGNRFQETQYF. CDR3 bases: TGCAGCGTTGGAAACAGATTTCAAGAGACCCAGTACTTC.

This clonotype was counted ten times or more. The chain has TRBV6-2 or TRBV6-3 and TRBJ2-7, with D tentatively TRBD1 (6 bases). Deletions cut 8 bases from V and 5 bases from J, with 13 bases between. The CDR3 covers 12 residues. Per the germline V gene, CDR1 is MNHEY and CDR2 is SVGEGT. The CDR3 loop is CASSRQDHEQYF. Written as DNA, the CDR3 is TGTGCCAGCTCCAGACAGGACCACGAGCAGTACTTC.

The chain uses TRBV7-8 and TRBJ2-3; D is undetermined. The CDR3 runs 15 residues. V was pared by 1 base and J by 4 bases, with 12 bases between. The germline gives CDR1 SGHVS, CDR2 FQNEAQ. CDR3 in DNA: TGTGCCAGCAGCTTAGAGGCCAGAACCGCAGATACGCAGTATTTT. It encodes CASSLEARTADTQYF.

This clonotype was found a few times. This chain joins TRBV5-6 and TRBJ2-1; 10 nucleotides align to TRBD1. V lost 1 base to trimming and J lost 4 bases; unmatched junction nucleotides: 2. The CDR3 runs to 15 residues. The germline gives CDR1 SGHDT, CDR2 YYEEEE. As DNA, the CDR3 is TGTGCCAGCAGCTTGCCGGGACAGGGGTACAATGAGCAGTTCTTC. Translated: CASSLPGQGYNEQFF.

This clonotype was observed a handful of times. The V and J genes are TRBV7-9 and TRBJ2-5, with D perhaps TRBD1 (6 bases). Per the germline V gene, CDR1 is SEHNR and CDR2 is FQNEAQ (reference sequence). V lost 6 bases, J lost 1 base, and 15 bases lay in between. CDR3 length: 15 residues. CDR3 bases: TGTGCCAGCAGTCCTTACAGGGTTGGCCAAGAGACCCAGTACTTC. It translates to CASSPYRVGQETQYF.

The sample holds many counts of this clonotype. The rearrangement links TRBV7-2 to TRBJ2-1; TRBD2 aligns across 9 bases. The CDR3 runs to 23 residues. V gave up 2 bases and J gave up 0 bases; unmatched junction bases: 23. Germline CDR1 SGHTA, CDR2 FQGNSA. This CDR3 is CASSLKLGAVRLAGQSSYNEQFF. The CDR3 DNA reads TGTGCCAGCAGCTTAAAGTTAGGTGCGGTTAGGCTAGCGGGACAGAGCTCCTACAATGAGCAGTTCTTC.

The table lists this clonotype with many counts. CDR3 protein: CSARAGGKNIQYF. In DNA, the CDR3 is TGCAGTGCTAGAGCAGGAGGCAAAAACATTCAGTACTTC. The chain carries TRBV20-1 and TRBJ2-4; a weak D match, TRBD2 (5 bases). Germline lookup yields CDR1 DFQATT and CDR2 SNEGSKA (reference sequence). The CDR3 totals 13 residues. V was clipped by 1 base and J by 3 bases, with 7 bases between them.

This clonotype was observed many times. This chain joins TRBV7-2 and TRBJ2-7; D unclear. With 2 bases removed from V and 8 bases from J, the gap between germline ends came to 10 bases. Germline loops: CDR1 SGHTA, CDR2 FQGNSA. The CDR3 consists of 12 residues. The CDR3 loop is CASSLLIGQQYF. The CDR3 region has the DNA TGTGCCAGCAGCTTACTTATCGGCCAGCAGTACTTC.

The chain is built from TRBV13 and TRBJ1-1; D is ambiguous. CDR1 is PRHDT, CDR2 FYEKMQ, per germline (reference sequence). Trimming removed 5 bases from V and 5 bases from J, with 12 bases in between. The CDR3 has 13 amino acids. DNA of the CDR3: TGTGCCAGCAGCCCAAACAGAGGTACTGAAGCTTTCTTT. Protein sequence: CASSPNRGTEAFF.

The table lists this clonotype with many counts. The chain recombines TRBV18 with TRBJ1-2, with D perhaps matching TRBD1 (5 bases). The germline V and J ends were trimmed by 6 bases and 8 bases, with 16 bases remaining between them. This CDR3 has 13 amino acids. Germline CDR1 is KGHSH and CDR2 is LQKENI. This CDR3 is CASSRTNMEGYTF. Written as DNA, the CDR3 is TGTGCCAGCTCGCGGACAAATATGGAGGGCTACACCTTC.

Many counts were recorded for this clonotype. J is TRBJ2-3 and V is TRBV5-4; 7 bases map to TRBD2. The CDR3 sequence is 14 residues long. The V segment lost 6 bases and the J segment 2 bases; nucleotides outside the gene matches: 6. CDR1 is SGHNT and CDR2 is YYREEE in the germline V gene (reference sequence). The CDR3 reads CASTRAGVTDTQYF. The CDR3 DNA follows: TGTGCCAGCACGAGGGCGGGAGTCACAGATACGCAGTATTTT.

This clonotype was detected many times. The V gene is TRBV5-1, the J gene TRBJ2-2; D not certain. CDR3 length equals 17 residues. The ends were cut back, 4 bases at V and 0 bases at J, with 16 bases in the middle. Germline V gene lookup returns CDR1 SGHRS and CDR2 YFSETQ. CDR3: CASSLLSPTSNTGELFF. For the CDR3, the DNA is TGCGCCAGCAGCCTCCTTAGCCCAACCTCGAACACCGGGGAGCTGTTTTTT.

This clonotype was counted between two and nine times. The chain has TRBV2 and TRBJ2-5, with 10 nucleotides matching TRBD2. This CDR3 has 15 residues. Germline loops: CDR1 SNHLY, CDR2 FYNNEI. Losses at the gene ends were 8 bases for V and 5 bases for J; bases not matched to a gene: 11. The DNA of the CDR3 is TGTGCCAGCTCCCTCGGCAGCGGGGGGGCGGAGACCCAGTACTTC. As protein: CASSLGSGGAETQYF.

At least ten counts were recorded for this clonotype. The rearrangement links TRBV12-3 or TRBV12-4 to TRBJ1-1; 8 nucleotides line up with TRBD1. V shed 6 bases, J shed 11 bases, and the junction held 14 bases outside the gene matches. The CDR3 contains 14 residues. Here the CDR3 DNA reads TGTGCCAGCAGATTGGGACAGGTCGGGGAGGCCGCTTTCTTT. It yields the protein CASRLGQVGEAAFF.

This clonotype was detected many times. The V gene is TRBV19, the J gene TRBJ1-5; no reliable D call. Germline assignment: CDR1 LNHDA and CDR2 SQIVND (reference sequence). V was clipped by 5 bases and J by 5 bases, with 10 bases between them. The CDR3 contains 13 residues. CDR3 region: CASSERVDQPQHF. The CDR3 DNA is TGTGCCAGTAGTGAAAGGGTGGATCAGCCCCAGCATTTT.

Ten or more counts support this clonotype. The chain links TRBV4-2 to TRBJ1-5; weak D call: TRBD1 (6 bases). V was pared by 3 bases and J by 1 base, with 7 bases between. CDR1 is LGHNA and CDR2 is YNFKEQ in the germline V gene. The CDR3 contains 14 residues. CDR3 loop: CASSHGQSNQPQHF. The CDR3 coding sequence is TGTGCCAGCAGCCACGGACAGAGCAATCAGCCCCAGCATTTT.

This clonotype was detected ten times or more. CDR3 region: CASSPNGPGVTGELFF. Written as DNA, the CDR3 is TGTGCCAGCAGTCCAAACGGGCCGGGAGTCACCGGGGAGCTGTTTTTT. The rearrangement links TRBV2 to TRBJ2-2, with a possible D match to TRBD2 (6 bases). CDR1 is SNHLY and CDR2 is FYNNEI in the germline V gene. V was pared by 5 bases and J by 4 bases, with 17 bases between. This CDR3 comprises 16 residues.

This clonotype was observed at least ten times. V and J are TRBV7-2 and TRBJ2-7; D assignment may be TRBD1 or TRBD2 (5 bases each). Germline V lookup: CDR1 SGHTA, CDR2 FQGNSA. This CDR3 is built from 14 residues. V lost 5 bases and J lost 0, with 11 bases in between. This CDR3 reads CASSQGRYSYEQYF. CDR3 nucleotides: TGTGCCAGCAGCCAGGGACGGTACTCCTACGAGCAGTACTTC. Full variable domain (rest looked up from reference TRBV7-2 and TRBJ2-7): GAGVSQSPSNKVTEKGKDVELRCDPISGHTALYWYRQSLGQGLEFLIYFQGNSAPDKSGLPSDRFSAERTGGSVSTLTIQRTQQEDSAVYLCASSQGRYSYEQYFGPGTRLTVT.

In its sample, this clonotype was seen many times. This chain connects TRBV11-2 to TRBJ2-7, with D perhaps TRBD1 or TRBD2 (5 bases each). Germline CDR1 SGHAT, CDR2 FQNNGV. Trimming removed 3 bases at V and 6 bases at J, with 15 bases between. The CDR3 is 14 residues long. The CDR3 loop reads CASSLERGPSEQYF. In nucleotides, the CDR3 is TGTGCCAGCAGCTTGGAGAGGGGCCCTTCCGAGCAGTACTTC.

This clonotype was recorded many times. J is TRBJ2-3 and V is TRBV27; 8 bases line up with TRBD1. This CDR3 has 14 residues. The V gene's germline CDR1 is MNHEY and CDR2 SMNVEV (reference sequence). Trimming took 4 bases from V and 2 from J; bases not matched to a gene: 2. The CDR3 protein is CASSWTGYTDTQYF. Here the CDR3 DNA reads TGTGCCAGCAGTTGGACAGGGTACACAGATACGCAGTATTTT.

This clonotype was recorded many times. V usage is TRBV5-1 and J usage is TRBJ2-1; D gene uncertain. Germline V lookup: CDR1 SGHRS, CDR2 YFSETQ. The CDR3 contains 14 residues. The ends were cut back, 4 bases at V and 1 base at J, with 9 bases in the middle. CDR3 region: CASSQQLSYNEQFF. CDR3 coding DNA: TGCGCCAGCAGCCAGCAACTGTCCTACAATGAGCAGTTCTTC.

This clonotype was counted many times. V is TRBV12-3 or TRBV12-4 and J is TRBJ2-2, with D perhaps given as TRBD1 or TRBD2 (5 bases each). V was clipped by 5 bases and J by 0 bases, with 13 bases between them. The CDR3 runs to 16 residues. This CDR3 reads CASSGLGTPNTGELFF. For the CDR3, the DNA is TGTGCCAGCAGTGGACTCGGGACCCCGAACACCGGGGAGCTGTTTTTT.

This clonotype is medium-sized within its sample. J is TRBJ2-7 and V is TRBV7-8, with no clear D. With 0 bases removed from V and 0 bases from J, the gap between germline ends came to 15 bases. The CDR3 has 17 residues. CDR1 is SGHVS and CDR2 is FQNEAQ in the germline V gene. The CDR3 DNA sequence: TGTGCCAGCAGCTTAGCGGATATGCCCCCAGCCTCCTACGAGCAGTACTTC. This encodes CASSLADMPPASYEQYF. The full variable domain, with the rest looked up from reference TRBV7-8 and TRBJ2-7, is GAGVSQSPRYKVAKRGQDVALRCDPISGHVSLFWYQQALGQGPEFLTYFQNEAQLDKSGLPSDRFFAERPEGSVSTLKIQRTQQEDSAVYLCASSLADMPPASYEQYFGPGTRLTVT.

This clonotype showed up many times. The CDR3 DNA follows: TGCGCCAGCAGCTGGGGGTCCCTGGGGACTGAAGCTTTCTTT. This gives the protein CASSWGSLGTEAFF. The rearrangement joins TRBV5-1 to TRBJ1-1, with D possibly matching TRBD1 (5 bases). Germline CDR1 is SGHRS and CDR2 is YFSETQ. V lost 3 bases and J lost 5, with 14 bases in between. The CDR3 length is 14 residues.

This clonotype was seen only a few times. A much larger clone lies one base from this, so it may be a read error. The V call is TRBV6-5, the J call TRBJ2-3, with TRBD2 matching over 9 bases. The CDR3 spans 14 residues. Germline V CDR1 and CDR2: MNHEY, SVGAGI. CDR3 sequence: CANSPGTSRDTQYF. CDR3 DNA sequence: TGTGCCAACAGCCCCGGGACTAGCAGAGATACGCAGTATTTT.

This clonotype occurred many times. The chain uses TRBV20-1 and TRBJ1-2; tentative D call: TRBD1 (5 bases). The V gene's germline CDR1 is DFQATT and CDR2 SNEGSKA (reference sequence). The V and J ends lost 0 bases and 2 bases respectively, with 10 bases between them. The CDR3 runs 14 residues. The CDR3 DNA sequence: TGCAGTGCTAGAGATTTAGGACAAAACTATGGCTACACCTTC. Its translation: CSARDLGQNYGYTF.

The sample holds many counts of this clonotype. The chain has TRBV27 and TRBJ2-1, with TRBD2 identical over 7 bases. Germline V gene sequence: CDR1 MNHEY, CDR2 SMNVEV (reference sequence). The J segment lost 8 bases and the V segment lost 1 base, leaving 2 bases of the junction unmatched. The CDR3 has 13 residues. As DNA, the CDR3 is TGTGCCAGCAGTTTATTGGGAGGGGATGAGCAGTTCTTC. This translates into CASSLLGGDEQFF.

This clonotype was detected many times. This chain links TRBV19 with TRBJ2-1, with unresolved D. The CDR3 covers 16 residues. The germline V gene has CDR1 LNHDA and CDR2 SQIVND (reference sequence). Trimming took 3 bases from V and 2 from J, leaving 14 bases between them. This CDR3 is CASSMDLAEPYNEQFF. For the CDR3, the DNA is TGTGCCAGTAGTATGGACCTGGCAGAGCCCTACAATGAGCAGTTCTTC.

The rearrangement joins TRBV20-1 to TRBJ2-7; perhaps D is TRBD1 or TRBD2 (5 bases each). CDR1 is DFQATT and CDR2 is SNEGSKA in the germline V gene (reference sequence). V was clipped by 6 bases and J by 3 bases, with 15 bases between them. The CDR3 has 13 residues. CDR3 DNA sequence: TGCAGTGCGCAGGGCTCGGGGTACTACGAGCAGTACTTC. Translated, it gives CSAQGSGYYEQYF.